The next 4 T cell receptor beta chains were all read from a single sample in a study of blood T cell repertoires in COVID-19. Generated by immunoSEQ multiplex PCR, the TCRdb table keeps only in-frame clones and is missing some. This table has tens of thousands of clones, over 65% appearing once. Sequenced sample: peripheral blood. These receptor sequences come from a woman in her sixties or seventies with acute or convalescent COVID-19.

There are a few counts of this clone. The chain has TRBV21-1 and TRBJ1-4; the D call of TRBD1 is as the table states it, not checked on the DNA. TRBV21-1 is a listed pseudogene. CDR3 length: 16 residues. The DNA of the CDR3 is TGTGCCAGCAGCAAAGGAAGGGGCTCAGCTAATGAAAAACTGTTTTTT. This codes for CASSKGRGSANEKLFF.

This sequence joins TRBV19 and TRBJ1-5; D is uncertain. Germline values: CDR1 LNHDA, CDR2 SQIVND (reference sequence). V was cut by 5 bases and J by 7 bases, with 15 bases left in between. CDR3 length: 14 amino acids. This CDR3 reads CASSLGGRRQPQHF. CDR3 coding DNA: TGTGCCAGTAGTCTGGGAGGAAGAAGGCAGCCCCAGCATTTT.

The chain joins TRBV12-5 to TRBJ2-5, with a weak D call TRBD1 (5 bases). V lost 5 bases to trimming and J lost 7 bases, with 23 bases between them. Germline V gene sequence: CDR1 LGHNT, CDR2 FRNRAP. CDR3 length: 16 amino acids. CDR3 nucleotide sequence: TGTGCTAGTGGTCCTTACCAGTCCAGACAGAGCCGGACCCAGTACTTC. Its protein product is CASGPYQSRQSRTQYF.

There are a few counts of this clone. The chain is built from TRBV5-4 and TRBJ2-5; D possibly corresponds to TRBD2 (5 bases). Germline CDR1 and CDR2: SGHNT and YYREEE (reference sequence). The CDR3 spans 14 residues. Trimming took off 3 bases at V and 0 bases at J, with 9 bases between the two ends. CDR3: CASSSGLNQETQYF. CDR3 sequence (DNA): TGTGCCAGCAGCTCTGGACTGAACCAAGAGACCCAGTACTTC.